This TCR beta chain is drawn from a study of T-cell reconstitution after alpha-beta-depleted transplantation in children. Overall study findings and caveats: Fresh T-cell production supplied most of the T-cell counts and diversity seen one year after transplant. Some patients' high day-60 TCRbeta diversity was traced to surviving recipient T cells and thymic progenitors.

The TCRbeta library was prepared with unique molecular identifiers. TCRdb called the PCR reads again in MiXCR, with one record for every CDR3 protein. Of hundreds of thousands of distinct CDR3 sequences listed, 15% to 20% are singletons. Germline CDR1 reads MNHEY; CDR2 reads SMNVEV (reference sequence). The CDR3 runs 15 residues. Trimming stripped 4 bases from V and 4 bases from J, with 13 bases between. Comment on this clonotype: Its antigen is undetermined.

The input for sequencing was PBMCs, mostly from graft donor cells, taken 360 days after TCRalphabeta/CD19-depleted stem cell transplant. The TCR was taken from a boy under three years old who had a stem cell transplant for Wiskott-Aldrich syndrome, so the T cells may come from the graft donor. The genes are TRBV27 and TRBJ2-2; D may correspond to TRBD1 or TRBD2 (5 bases each). CDR3 sequence: CASSSMGTGTGELFF. CDR3 coding DNA: TGTGCCAGCAGTTCGATGGGGACGGGCACCGGGGAGCTGTTTTTT.